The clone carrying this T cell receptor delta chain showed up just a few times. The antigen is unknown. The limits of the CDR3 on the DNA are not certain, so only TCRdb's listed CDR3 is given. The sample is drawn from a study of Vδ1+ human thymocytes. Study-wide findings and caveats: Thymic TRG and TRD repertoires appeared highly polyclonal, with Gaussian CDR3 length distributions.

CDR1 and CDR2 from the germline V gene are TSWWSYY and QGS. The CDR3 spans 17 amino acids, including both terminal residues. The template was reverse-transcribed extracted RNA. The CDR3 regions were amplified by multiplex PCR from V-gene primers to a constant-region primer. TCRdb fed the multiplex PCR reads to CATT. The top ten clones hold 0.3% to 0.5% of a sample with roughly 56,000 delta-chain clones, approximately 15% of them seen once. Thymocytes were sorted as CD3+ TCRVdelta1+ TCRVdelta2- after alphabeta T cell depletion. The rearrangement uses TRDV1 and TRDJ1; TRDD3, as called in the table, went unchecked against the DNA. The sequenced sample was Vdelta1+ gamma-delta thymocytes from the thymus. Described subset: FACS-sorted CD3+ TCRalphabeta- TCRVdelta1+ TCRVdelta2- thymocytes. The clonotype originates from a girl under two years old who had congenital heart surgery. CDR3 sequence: CARTRGYACPVTDKLIF.